What follows describes a single TCR beta chain. These data originate in a study of CD8+ T cells in alopecia areata. For a handful of patients, CD4+ cells were sorted into CD25+CD127- cells. As the sequencing template, cDNA was produced by extracting RNA and reverse transcribing it. The method was immunoSEQ multiplex PCR; TCRdb's version includes in-frame clones alone and lacks a portion of them. The sample contains roughly 40,000 clones, roughly half of which appear only once. Input material: CD4+ Tregs sorted from blood. This receptor was taken from a human donor with alopecia areata.

CDR3 protein: CASSHLKGGGIRETQYF. In nucleotides, the CDR3 is TGTGCCAGCAGCCACCTGAAGGGAGGGGGCATACGGGAGACCCAGTACTTC. The chain employs TRBV14 and TRBJ2-5; D may match TRBD1 or TRBD2 (7 bases each). This CDR3 comprises 17 residues. V lost 3 bases to trimming and J lost 5 bases, with 22 bases between them. The germline CDR1 and CDR2 sequences are SGHDN and FVKESK.